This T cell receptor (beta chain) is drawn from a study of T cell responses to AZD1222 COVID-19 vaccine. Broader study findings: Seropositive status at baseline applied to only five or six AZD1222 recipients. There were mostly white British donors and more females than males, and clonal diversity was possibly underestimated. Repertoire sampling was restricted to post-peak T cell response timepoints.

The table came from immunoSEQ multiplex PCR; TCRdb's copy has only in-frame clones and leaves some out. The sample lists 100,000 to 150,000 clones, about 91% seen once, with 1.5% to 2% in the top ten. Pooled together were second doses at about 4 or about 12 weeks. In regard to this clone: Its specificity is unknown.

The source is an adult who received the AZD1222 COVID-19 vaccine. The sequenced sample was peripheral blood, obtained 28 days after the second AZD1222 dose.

CDR3 in amino acids: CASAGSNSPLHF. For the CDR3, the DNA is TGTGCTAGTGCAGGGTCTAATTCACCCCTCCACTTT. The chain joins TRBV12-5 to TRBJ1-6; TRBD1 is a possible D gene (5 bases). The germline V and J ends were trimmed by 7 bases and 6 bases, with 7 bases remaining between them. Germline V gene sequence: CDR1 LGHNT, CDR2 FRNRAP. The CDR3 contains 12 residues.